Listed below are T cell receptor beta chains from one sample, sequenced in a study of T cell responses to AZD1222 COVID-19 vaccine. Sequencing was performed with immunoSEQ multiplex PCR; in TCRdb, only in-frame clones are kept and a portion is missing. The repertoire holds 50,000 to 55,000 clones, roughly 84% seen once, with roughly a quarter in the top ten. The source was peripheral blood, collected on day 0 of AZD1222 vaccination. The receptors stem from an adult in good health. Both conserved end residues are part of each CDR3. D genes are given only for firm matches. Part of the rows lack a size; the others show once, few, many or a class for expanded clones.

abundance: once; d_gene: -; v_gene: TRBV6-6; j_gene: TRBJ2-7; CDR3nt: TGTGCCAGCAGTTACTCGGAAGTAGCAGGATACGAGCAGTACTTC; CDR3aa: CASSYSEVAGYEQYF
abundance: -; d_gene: TRBD1; v_gene: TRBV11-2; j_gene: TRBJ2-5; CDR3nt: TGTGCCAGCAGCCCACAGGGACAGACTCAAGAGACCCAGTACTTC; CDR3aa: CASSPQGQTQETQYF
abundance: -; d_gene: -; v_gene: TRBV5-5; j_gene: TRBJ1-1; CDR3nt: TGTGCCAGCAGCTTGCGCGCAGGGGTTACTGAAGCTTTCTTT; CDR3aa: CASSLRAGVTEAFF
abundance: -; d_gene: -; v_gene: TRBV10-3; j_gene: TRBJ1-1; CDR3nt: TGTGCCATCAGTGAGGGGGGGAGTCGCACTGAAGCTTTCTTT; CDR3aa: CAISEGGSRTEAFF
abundance: -; d_gene: -; v_gene: TRBV7-8; j_gene: TRBJ2-7; CDR3nt: TGTGCCAGCAGCTTATCCCCGGGATTTGAGCAGTACTTC; CDR3aa: CASSLSPGFEQYF
abundance: few; d_gene: -; v_gene: TRBV19; j_gene: TRBJ2-7; CDR3nt: TGTGCCAGTAGTATAGCGACCGGGTCCCCCTACGAGCAGTACTTC; CDR3aa: CASSIATGSPYEQYF
abundance: -; d_gene: -; v_gene: TRBV25-1; j_gene: TRBJ2-1; CDR3nt: TGTGCCAGCAGATCCGCGGGGTCACGCTCCTACAATGAGCAGTTCTTC; CDR3aa: CASRSAGSRSYNEQFF
abundance: -; d_gene: TRBD1; v_gene: TRBV27; j_gene: TRBJ2-3; CDR3nt: TGTGCCAGCAGTTTTAGGGGGCGACGCACAGATACGCAGTATTTT; CDR3aa: CASSFRGRRTDTQYF
abundance: -; d_gene: TRBD1; v_gene: TRBV19; j_gene: TRBJ2-7; CDR3nt: TGTGCCAGTAGTCGTCCCGCGACAGGGGTCCACGAGCAGTACTTC; CDR3aa: CASSRPATGVHEQYF
abundance: -; d_gene: -; v_gene: TRBV2; j_gene: TRBJ1-4; CDR3nt: TGTGCCAGTTCCCGACGAGGAGCAGAGGGTGAAAAACTGTTTTTT; CDR3aa: CASSRRGAEGEKLFF
abundance: -; d_gene: TRBD2; v_gene: TRBV29-1; j_gene: TRBJ2-2; CDR3nt: TGCAGCGTTCGCCGGACTAGCGGGAGTCGTTTGGGGGGCACCGGGGAGCTGTTTTTT; CDR3aa: CSVRRTSGSRLGGTGELFF
abundance: -; d_gene: -; v_gene: TRBV7-3; j_gene: TRBJ2-1; CDR3nt: TGTGCCAGCAGCTTAGATGGCGGTGAGCAGTTCTTC; CDR3aa: CASSLDGGEQFF
abundance: -; d_gene: -; v_gene: TRBV28; j_gene: TRBJ1-3; CDR3nt: TGTGCCAGCAGTTTATTATCAGATTCCGGAAACACCATATATTTT; CDR3aa: CASSLLSDSGNTIYF
abundance: once; d_gene: TRBD2; v_gene: TRBV5-1; j_gene: TRBJ2-3; CDR3nt: TGCGCCAGCAGCTTGGCTAGCGGACGCACAGATACGCAGTATTTT; CDR3aa: CASSLASGRTDTQYF
abundance: few; d_gene: TRBD2; v_gene: TRBV4-2; j_gene: TRBJ2-2; CDR3nt: TGTGCCAGCAGCCGCGGACTAGCGGGAGGGCCTGTGGGCGGGGAGCTGTTTTTT; CDR3aa: CASSRGLAGGPVGGELFF
abundance: once; d_gene: TRBD1; v_gene: TRBV30; j_gene: TRBJ1-5; CDR3nt: TGTGCCTGGAGGGCCAGGGGGAATCAGCCCCAGCATTTT; CDR3aa: CAWRARGNQPQHF
abundance: -; d_gene: TRBD1; v_gene: TRBV7-9; j_gene: TRBJ2-7; CDR3nt: TGTGCCAGCAGCGCGGGACAGGGGGTGTACGAGCAGTACTTC; CDR3aa: CASSAGQGVYEQYF
abundance: -; d_gene: TRBD1; v_gene: TRBV19; j_gene: TRBJ1-4; CDR3nt: TGTGCCAGTAGTATACAGGGGGCATGGAATGAAAAACTGTTTTTT; CDR3aa: CASSIQGAWNEKLFF
abundance: -; d_gene: -; v_gene: TRBV6-5; j_gene: TRBJ1-5; CDR3nt: TGTGCCAGCCGCAGGGTTGGGGGCAATCAGCCCCAGCATTTT; CDR3aa: CASRRVGGNQPQHF
abundance: -; d_gene: TRBD1; v_gene: TRBV18; j_gene: TRBJ1-3; CDR3nt: TGTGCCAGCTCACAGGGACAGCGCAACTCTGGAAACACCATATATTTT; CDR3aa: CASSQGQRNSGNTIYF
abundance: once; d_gene: -; v_gene: TRBV15; j_gene: TRBJ2-2; CDR3nt: TGTGCCACCAGCAGAGATAAGGGCCGTGCGACGGGCACCGGGGAGCTGTTTTTT; CDR3aa: CATSRDKGRATGTGELFF
abundance: -; d_gene: TRBD2; v_gene: TRBV5-1; j_gene: TRBJ2-2; CDR3nt: TGCGCCAGCAGCATATTGACTAGCGGCAAAAACACCGGGGAGCTGTTTTTT; CDR3aa: CASSILTSGKNTGELFF
abundance: -; d_gene: -; v_gene: TRBV12-3/TRBV12-4; j_gene: TRBJ2-7; CDR3nt: TGTGCCAGCAGTTTCGGCCCAGCCTACGAGCAGTACTTC; CDR3aa: CASSFGPAYEQYF
abundance: -; d_gene: TRBD2; v_gene: TRBV19; j_gene: TRBJ2-2; CDR3nt: TGTGCCAGTAGTACCCGAGCGGGGGCGTCCGGGGAGCTGTTTTTT; CDR3aa: CASSTRAGASGELFF
abundance: -; d_gene: -; v_gene: TRBV5-1; j_gene: TRBJ1-1; CDR3nt: TGCGCCAGCAGCTCATCCGGACCGTCCGCTGAAGCTTTCTTT; CDR3aa: CASSSSGPSAEAFF
abundance: -; d_gene: -; v_gene: TRBV10-3; j_gene: TRBJ2-7; CDR3nt: TGTGCCATCAGTGAACGGGAAACCAGCAGCTACGAGCAGTACTTC; CDR3aa: CAISERETSSYEQYF
abundance: -; d_gene: TRBD2; v_gene: TRBV3-1/TRBV3-2; j_gene: TRBJ2-5; CDR3nt: TGTGCCAGCAGCCAAACCCTAGGGACTAGCGGGACCGGGACCCAGTACTTC; CDR3aa: CASSQTLGTSGTGTQYF